What follows are 28 T cell receptor beta chains derived from one specimen sequenced in a study of T cell repertoires in cytomegalovirus infection. Antigen specificity for these receptors is unknown. Each CDR3 protein is one row after TCRdb ran MiXCR on the reads. Here the sample spans 900,000 to 950,000 distinct CDR3 sequences, around 31% being singletons. Specimen: cultured CD8+ T cells from PBMCs, collected from culture after CMV antigen stimulation. These receptors all stem from a human donor in good health (CMV status not recorded). Some clones in this sample may be carry-over from other donors' samples.

This chain links TRBV20-1 with TRBJ1-1; D may be TRBD1 (5 bases). Trimming took off 0 bases at V and 5 bases at J, with 13 bases between the two ends. Looked up from germline, CDR1 is DFQATT and CDR2 is SNEGSKA (reference sequence). This CDR3 has 14 amino acids. CDR3 loop: CSARDFQGRTEAFF. CDR3 nucleotides: TGCAGTGCTAGAGATTTCCAGGGACGGACTGAAGCTTTCTTT.

This clonotype was observed at least ten times. The junction departs from germline at one end; a sequencing error may be responsible. This chain links TRBV5-1 with TRBJ2-3; D possibly matches TRBD1 or TRBD2 (6 bases each). This CDR3 is built from 15 residues. Germline CDR1 and CDR2: SGHRS and YFSETQ. CDR3 residues: CASSLEGGSTDTQYF. DNA of the CDR3: TGTGCCAGCAGTTTGGAAGGGGGGAGCACAGATACGCAGTATTTT.

This clonotype was recorded a few times. The chain uses TRBV4-1 and TRBJ2-5, with 8 bases identical to TRBD2. The germline V gene has CDR1 MGHRA and CDR2 YSYEKL. V gave up 4 bases and J gave up 1 base; unmatched junction bases: 11. CDR3 length: 17 residues. In DNA, the CDR3 is TGCGCCAGCAGCCTGATGTCCGAGCGGGGGACCCAAGAGACCCAGTACTTC. Its protein is CASSLMSERGTQETQYF.

The chain carries TRBV19 and TRBJ1-4; D not resolved. The CDR3 spans 12 residues. In germline, CDR1 is LNHDA, CDR2 SQIVND (reference sequence). Trimming removed 1 base from V and 9 bases from J, with 6 bases in between. CDR3 loop: CASSIVGQKLFF. CDR3 in DNA: TGTGCCAGTAGTATAGTCGGTCAAAAACTGTTTTTT.

This chain uses TRBV6-6 with TRBJ2-7; unclear D gene. V lost 2 bases and J lost 5, with 10 bases in between. CDR3 length: 13 amino acids. Germline CDR1 and CDR2: MNHNY and SVGAGI (reference sequence). The CDR3: CASSYAKSDEQYF. Here the CDR3 DNA reads TGTGCCAGCAGTTACGCGAAATCTGACGAGCAGTACTTC.

The V call is TRBV12-3 or TRBV12-4, the J call TRBJ2-5; 9 bases agree with TRBD2. V shed 6 bases, J shed 3 bases, and the junction held 11 bases outside the gene matches. CDR3 length: 16 residues. CDR3 in DNA: TGTGCCAGCAGCGGAGGGGCGGGGGGGACAAAAGAGACCCAGTACTTC. Encoded protein: CASSGGAGGTKETQYF.

The J gene is TRBJ2-3, the V gene TRBV4-2; 7 positions agree with TRBD1. Looked up from germline, CDR1 is LGHNA and CDR2 is YNFKEQ. Trimming removed 4 bases from V and 6 bases from J; junction bases left unmatched: 7. The CDR3 has 14 amino acids. The CDR3 coding sequence is TGTGCCAGCAGCCCGACAGGGTCCCTGGATACGCAGTATTTT. Translated, it gives CASSPTGSLDTQYF.

The rearrangement links TRBV5-1 to TRBJ2-1, with TRBD2 matching over 8 bases. The CDR3 is 15 amino acids. The germline gives CDR1 SGHRS, CDR2 YFSETQ. The ends lost 0 bases at V and 4 bases at J; junction bases unmatched: 3. The CDR3 DNA follows: TGCGCCAGCAGCTTGGAGGTAGCGGGGTACAATGAGCAGTTCTTC. This encodes CASSLEVAGYNEQFF.

The chain uses TRBV27 and TRBJ2-5, with D maybe TRBD1 (7 bases). V shed 2 bases and J shed 5 bases, with 27 bases lying between them. There are 19 residues in the CDR3. Germline CDR1 reads MNHEY; CDR2 reads SMNVEV (reference sequence). CDR3 loop: CASSLLPPWQGGPYETQYF. CDR3 nucleotides: TGTGCCAGCAGTTTACTCCCCCCCTGGCAGGGGGGTCCCTATGAGACCCAGTACTTC.

The chain joins TRBV6-2 or TRBV6-3 to TRBJ1-3; TRBD1 might be the D (5 bases). CDR3 length: 19 residues. Germline lookup yields CDR1 MNHEY and CDR2 SVGEGT. Trimming removed 8 bases from V and 2 bases from J, with 28 bases in between. CDR3 bases: TGTGCCAGCGACACCTTCGGGGGAGCCTCCAAGCCACCTGGAAACACCATATATTTT. Its protein is CASDTFGGASKPPGNTIYF.

The table lists this clonotype with a few counts. One junction end does not reproduce the germline sequence, and a read error may be involved. The chain couples TRBV7-6 to TRBJ1-5; D unresolved. The CDR3 contains 13 residues. The germline CDR1 and CDR2 sequences are SGHVS and FNYEAQ. CDR3 sequence (DNA): TGTGCTAGCAGCTTAGATCCCGATCAGCCCCAGCATTTT. Translating gives CASSLDPDQPQHF.

This clonotype was observed a handful of times. This CDR3 reads CATSDYRVNTGELFF. The CDR3 bases are TGTGCCACCAGTGATTACAGGGTGAACACCGGGGAGCTGTTTTTT. This chain joins TRBV24-1 and TRBJ2-2; TRBD1 might be the D (6 bases). This CDR3 has 15 amino acids. V dropped 2 bases and J dropped 1 base, with 7 bases sitting between them. CDR1 is KGHDR, CDR2 SFDVKD, per germline.

This clonotype appeared many times. The chain is built from TRBV7-9 and TRBJ1-5, with unresolved D. V shed 6 bases and J shed 1 base, with 7 bases lying between them. CDR1 and CDR2 from the germline V gene are SEHNR and FQNEAQ (reference sequence). This CDR3 is built from 13 residues. The CDR3 region is CASRLDSNQPQHF. The DNA for the CDR3 is TGTGCCAGCAGGTTGGACAGCAATCAGCCCCAGCATTTT. Drawing the rest from reference TRBV7-9 and TRBJ1-5, the complete variable domain is DTGVSQNPRHKITKRGQNVTFRCDPISEHNRLYWYRQTLGQGPEFLTYFQNEAQLEKSRLLSDRFSAERPKGSFSTLEIQRTEQGDSAMYLCASRLDSNQPQHFGDGTRLSIL.

The chain combines TRBV7-4 with TRBJ2-7, with 7 bases aligning to TRBD1. J gave up 2 bases and V 5 bases, and 9 bases lay outside the gene matches. CDR1 is SGHVT, CDR2 SQSDAQ, per germline. The CDR3 is made up of 15 amino acids. DNA of the CDR3: TGTGCCAGCAGCCAGACAGGGATTCAGACCTACGAGCAGTACTTC. It yields the protein CASSQTGIQTYEQYF.

V is TRBV6-1 and J is TRBJ2-3; D gene unclear. The CDR3 consists of 14 residues. In germline, CDR1 is MNHNS, CDR2 SASEGT. V lost 5 bases to trimming and J lost 0 bases, with 9 bases between them. This CDR3 is CASSYLRSTDTQYF. The CDR3 coding sequence is TGTGCCAGCAGTTATTTGCGGAGCACAGATACGCAGTATTTT.

This clonotype was counted between two and nine times. This chain links TRBV18 with TRBJ1-1; possible D gene TRBD1, 5 bases. Per germline, CDR1 KGHSH and CDR2 LQKENI. The CDR3 loop spans 13 amino acids. The V end was cut by 3 bases, the J end by 7 bases, with 12 bases between. The CDR3 nucleotides are TGTGCCAGCTCACCGTCGGGGGGTGATGAAGCTTTCTTT. Encoded protein: CASSPSGGDEAFF. Filled out from reference TRBV18 and TRBJ1-1, the complete variable domain reads NAGVMQNPRHLVRRRGQEARLRCSPMKGHSHVYWYRQLPEEGLKFMVYLQKENIIDESGMPKERFSAEFPKEGPSILRIQQVVRGDSAAYFCASSPSGGDEAFFGQGTRLTVV.

The chain recombines TRBV7-9 with TRBJ2-7; D perhaps matches TRBD2 (6 bases). The V gene's germline CDR1 is SEHNR and CDR2 FQNEAQ (reference sequence). Trimming removed 4 bases from V and 9 bases from J, with 10 bases in between. This CDR3 has 11 residues. This chain's CDR3 is CASSSTGRQYV. For the CDR3, the DNA is TGTGCCAGCAGCTCCACCGGGAGGCAGTACGTC.

This rearrangement joins TRBV15 to TRBJ1-1, with D possibly TRBD1 on 5 matching bases. Trimming stripped 0 bases from V and 10 bases from J, with 18 bases between. Germline V CDR1 and CDR2: LNHNV, YYDKDF (reference sequence). The CDR3 has 15 residues. The CDR3 sequence is CATSRDLGQGNLAFF. The CDR3 DNA reads as TGTGCCACCAGCAGAGATCTCGGCCAGGGTAATTTAGCTTTCTTT.

Only one count was recorded for this clonotype. The chain is built from TRBV5-5 and TRBJ1-3; the D is unclear. The CDR3 contains 16 residues. Germline CDR1 SGHKS, CDR2 YYEKEE (reference sequence). V shed 0 bases and J shed 0 bases, with 10 bases lying between them. In nucleotides, the CDR3 is TGTGCCAGCAGCTTGGGCCACCCCCTCTCTGGAAACACCATATATTTT. It encodes CASSLGHPLSGNTIYF.

There are a few counts of this clonotype. This rearrangement joins TRBV3-1 to TRBJ1-1, with D uncertain. V was clipped by 5 bases and J by 0 bases, with 16 bases between them. CDR3 length: 16 residues. Per germline, CDR1 LGHDT and CDR2 YNNKEL (reference sequence). The CDR3 region has the DNA TGTGCCAGCAGCGTTCGCGAGACCCACTTGAACACTGAAGCTTTCTTT. Translated: CASSVRETHLNTEAFF.

The chain joins TRBV20-1 to TRBJ1-1; possible D gene TRBD1, 5 bases. V gave up 4 bases and J gave up 0 bases, with 12 bases separating them. The CDR3 extends over 14 amino acids. Germline lookup yields CDR1 DFQATT and CDR2 SNEGSKA (reference sequence). CDR3 nucleotides: TGCAGTGCTAAGATTGGGGGGTTGAACACTGAAGCTTTCTTT. Translation: CSAKIGGLNTEAFF.

The rearrangement links TRBV6-4 to TRBJ2-7; D call uncertain. V was shortened by 0 bases and J by 0 bases, with 6 bases between the two germline ends. This CDR3 contains 14 residues. Per germline, CDR1 MRHNA and CDR2 SNTAGT. CDR3 in amino acids: CASSDSRSSYEQYV. CDR3 in DNA: TGTGCCAGCAGTGACTCCCGAAGCTCCTACGAGCAGTACGTC.

This clonotype has just a few counts. The V call is TRBV7-3, the J call TRBJ1-1, with D unclear. The length of the CDR3 is 15 residues. V lost 4 bases to trimming and J lost 1 base, with 13 bases between them. Germline CDR1 and CDR2: SGHTA and FQGTGA. The CDR3 DNA is TGTGCCAGCAGCTCGGTCGGCCGGGGGAACACTGAAGCTTTCTTT. It codes for CASSSVGRGNTEAFF.

This clonotype was observed a few times. Written as DNA, the CDR3 is TGTGCCAGCAGTTTACTCAGGCGAAATCTAACAGCTAACTATGGCTACACCTTC. Residues: CASSLLRRNLTANYGYTF. The chain joins TRBV6-2 or TRBV6-3 to TRBJ1-2; D remains unclear. This CDR3 comprises 18 residues. V dropped 4 bases and J dropped 0 bases, with 21 bases sitting between them. Germline values: CDR1 MNHEY, CDR2 SVGEGT.

This clonotype was counted many times. The J gene is TRBJ2-1, the V gene TRBV6-5, with TRBD1 identical over 11 bases. V lost 5 bases to trimming and J lost 5 bases; unmatched junction nucleotides: 2. Germline CDR1 MNHEY, CDR2 SVGAGI. The CDR3 sequence is 14 residues long. CDR3 residues: CASSRDRGNNEQFF. CDR3 nucleotides: TGTGCCAGCAGTCGGGACAGGGGGAACAATGAGCAGTTCTTC.

This clonotype came up a few times. The rearrangement links TRBV4-1 to TRBJ2-1, with D tentatively TRBD2 (5 bases). This CDR3 has 12 residues. Between the trimmed V and J ends, which lost 6 bases and 9 bases, there was a span of 12 bases. Germline assignment: CDR1 MGHRA and CDR2 YSYEKL. The CDR3 DNA sequence: TGCGCCAGCAGTCGAACGGGGAGTGAGCAGTTCTTC. This gives the protein CASSRTGSEQFF.

This clonotype was detected many times. The V call is TRBV4-1, the J call TRBJ2-1; the D is unclear. V lost 1 base, J lost 6 bases, and 7 bases lay in between. The length of the CDR3 is 13 residues. The V gene's germline CDR1 is MGHRA and CDR2 YSYEKL. CDR3 nucleotides: TGCGCCAGCAGCCAAGGGTCCCTCAATGAGCAGTTCTTC. Amino acids: CASSQGSLNEQFF.

CDR3 sequence: CAGYDGGRAYNEQFF. CDR3 in DNA: TGTGCCGGGTACGACGGAGGACGAGCCTACAATGAGCAGTTCTTC. The chain is built from TRBV7-4 and TRBJ2-1; D is possibly TRBD2 (5 bases). V was pared by 11 bases and J by 2 bases, with 19 bases between. This CDR3 region has 15 residues. Germline CDR1 and CDR2: SGHVT and SQSDAQ.